The 3 T cell receptor beta chains listed next were all sequenced from one sample in a study of CD4 and CD8 cells across lung adenocarcinoma regions. TCRdb reprocessed the PCR reads with MiXCR, giving one entry per CDR3 protein. The table records 3,000 or so distinct CDR3 sequences, roughly three fifths of them present only once. Input material: CD4+ T cells from the margin of a lung tumor. Every receptor here comes from a male donor with lung adenocarcinoma. The CD4 and CD8 labels of this study may be unreliable.

The chain combines TRBV6-5 with TRBJ2-2, with TRBD1 as a possible D gene (6 bases). The CDR3 runs to 17 residues. Trimming removed 0 bases at V and 3 bases at J, with 14 bases between. Germline assignment: CDR1 MNHEY and CDR2 SVGAGI. CDR3 sequence reads: CASSYSSRGSHTGELFF. The CDR3 DNA is TGTGCCAGCAGTTACTCGTCTAGGGGGAGTCACACCGGGGAGCTGTTTTTT.

This clonotype was seen a few times. V and J are TRBV5-1 and TRBJ2-1; possibly TRBD1 for D (7 bases). The DNA end favors TRBJ2-5, so the J call may be wrong. The CDR3 extends over 14 amino acids. The germline CDR1 and CDR2 sequences are SGHRS and YFSETQ. CDR3 DNA sequence: TGCGCCAGCAGCTCCCTGACAGGGAGGGAGACCCAGTACTTC. It translates to CASSSLTGRETQYF.

Only a few counts were recorded for this clonotype. The junction differs from germline at one of its ends, possibly a read error. The J gene is TRBJ2-3, the V gene TRBV7-7, with D perhaps TRBD1 (6 bases). Germline V CDR1 and CDR2: SSHAT, FNYEAQ (reference sequence). This CDR3 contains 13 residues. The CDR3 DNA follows: TGTGCTAGCAGCCCCGGACAGCTGTCAACGCAGTATTTT. Its protein is CASSPGQLSTQYF.